One and the same sample provided the 15 T cell receptor beta chains below, sequenced in a study of identical twins. TCRdb reanalysed the 5' RACE reads using MiXCR and keeps one entry per CDR3 protein. The sample shows 450,000 to 500,000 distinct CDR3 sequences, approximately 14% of them seen only once. Another study also made use of these data, one on yellow fever vaccine responses in identical twins.

The sequenced sample consisted of CD4+ T cells sorted from blood. These receptors all stem from a young woman in good health.

The chain employs TRBV12-3 or TRBV12-4 and TRBJ2-7; TRBD2 is a possible D gene (7 bases). The V end lost 5 bases, the J end lost 8 bases, and 13 bases lay between the germline ends. The CDR3 is 12 residues long. CDR3 in DNA: TGTGCCAGCAGTGTCCGGGGGGCAAAGCAGTACTTC. It specifies CASSVRGAKQYF.

This clonotype was detected only a few times. The V and J genes are TRBV7-6 and TRBJ2-7, with D perhaps given as TRBD1 or TRBD2 (5 bases each). Germline CDR1 and CDR2: SGHVS and FNYEAQ. V shed 2 bases and J shed 4 bases, with 12 bases lying between them. This CDR3 is 14 amino acids long. The CDR3 DNA follows: TGTGCCAGCAGCTTACAGGCCGGGGCATACGAGCAGTACTTC. This gives the protein CASSLQAGAYEQYF.

This clonotype was observed a few times. The V gene is TRBV7-2, the J gene TRBJ1-1; no definite D call. Germline V gives CDR1 SGHTA, CDR2 FQGNSA. The CDR3 extends over 14 amino acids. V lost 1 base to trimming and J lost 6 bases, with 12 bases between them. The CDR3 region is CASSLGAGFAEAFF. CDR3 bases: TGTGCCAGCAGCTTAGGGGCGGGGTTCGCTGAAGCTTTCTTT.

This clonotype was counted between two and nine times. The V call is TRBV2, the J call TRBJ2-5, with a possible D match to TRBD1 (6 bases). The germline CDR1 and CDR2 sequences are SNHLY and FYNNEI. The CDR3 totals 14 residues. The germline V and J ends were trimmed by 6 bases and 6 bases, with 17 bases remaining between them. The CDR3 sequence is CASSGSGTTKTQYF. In DNA, the CDR3 is TGTGCCAGCAGCGGCTCCGGGACAACAAAGACCCAGTACTTC.

This clonotype was seen more than once but under ten times. This rearrangement joins TRBV29-1 to TRBJ1-2; maybe TRBD1 (5 bases). The V and J ends lost 4 bases and 2 bases respectively, with 8 bases between them. The CDR3 is 12 amino acids. Per germline, CDR1 SQVTM and CDR2 ANQGSEA. In DNA form, the CDR3 reads TGCAGCGTTGCCCAGGGAAACTATGGCTACACCTTC. Translation gives CSVAQGNYGYTF. Drawing the rest from reference TRBV29-1 and TRBJ1-2, the complete variable domain is SAVISQKPSRDICQRGTSLTIQCQVDSQVTMMFWYRQQPGQSLTLIATANQGSEATYESGFVIDKFPISRPNLTFSTLTVSNMSPEDSSIYLCSVAQGNYGYTFGSGTRLTVV.

This clonotype was seen only a few times. This chain connects TRBV12-3 or TRBV12-4 to TRBJ2-1; 13 positions agree with TRBD2. Germline trimming cut 6 bases from V and 6 bases from J; bases unmatched to any gene: 5. The CDR3 totals 15 residues. This CDR3 reads CASRTGTSGVNEQFF. CDR3 coding DNA: TGTGCCAGCAGAACCGGGACTAGCGGGGTCAATGAGCAGTTCTTC.

The CDR3 DNA is TGCAGCGTCAGACATAGGGGCATTCAGTACTTC. Protein sequence: CSVRHRGIQYF. J is TRBJ2-4 and V is TRBV29-1; a possible D gene is TRBD1 (5 bases). The CDR3 consists of 11 residues. Germline values: CDR1 SQVTM, CDR2 ANQGSEA. V gave up 6 bases and J gave up 9 bases, with 12 bases separating them. Full variable domain (rest looked up from reference TRBV29-1 and TRBJ2-4): SAVISQKPSRDICQRGTSLTIQCQVDSQVTMMFWYRQQPGQSLTLIATANQGSEATYESGFVIDKFPISRPNLTFSTLTVSNMSPEDSSIYLCSVRHRGIQYFGAGTRLSVL.

The CDR3 nucleotides are TGTGCCACCGCACCGAGGGCAGCCGCGAACACTGAAGCTTTCTTT. It yields the protein CATAPRAAANTEAFF. The chain employs TRBV10-3 and TRBJ1-1; D is uncertain. This CDR3 has 15 residues. V was shortened by 10 bases and J by 1 base, with 19 bases between the two germline ends. CDR1 is ENHRY and CDR2 is SYGVKD in the germline V gene.

This clonotype was counted a single time. The chain is built from TRBV3-1 and TRBJ2-1; D is undetermined. CDR1 is LGHDT, CDR2 YNNKEL, per germline (reference sequence). This CDR3 has 15 amino acids. Trimming took off 4 bases at V and 3 bases at J, with 13 bases between the two ends. The CDR3 region is CASSPSVTGYNEQFF. The CDR3 nucleotides are TGTGCCAGCAGCCCCTCCGTAACTGGCTACAATGAGCAGTTCTTC.

This clonotype turned up a few times. The chain combines TRBV5-1 with TRBJ2-1, with TRBD1 identical over 8 bases. Germline lookup yields CDR1 SGHRS and CDR2 YFSETQ. The CDR3 is 14 residues long. J lost 7 bases, V lost 4 bases, and 7 bases had no gene match. The CDR3 is CASSAGTGVNEQFF. The CDR3 DNA sequence: TGCGCCAGCAGCGCCGGGACAGGAGTAAATGAGCAGTTCTTC. The variable domain in full, with the rest retrieved from reference TRBV5-1 and TRBJ2-1, is KAGVTQTPRYLIKTRGQQVTLSCSPISGHRSVSWYQQTPGQGLQFLFEYFSETQRNKGNFPGRFSGRQFSNSRSEMNVSTLELGDSALYLCASSAGTGVNEQFFGPGTRLTVL.

This clonotype was detected only a few times. This chain uses TRBV6-1 with TRBJ2-7, with 7 bases fitting TRBD1. The CDR3 is 17 amino acids. V lost 6 bases and J lost 0; bases outside the gene matches: 14. CDR1 MNHNS and CDR2 SASEGT come from the germline V gene. DNA for the CDR3: TGTGCCAGCAGCCTACTTAGGATAGGGGGCAGCTCCTACGAGCAGTACTTC. It codes for CASSLLRIGGSSYEQYF.

This clonotype occurred many times. V gene TRBV29-1 combines with J gene TRBJ2-1, with 7 bases lining up with TRBD1. The CDR3 totals 14 residues. Germline V lookup: CDR1 SQVTM, CDR2 ANQGSEA. The V segment lost 7 bases and the J segment 0 bases; nucleotides outside the gene matches: 6. The CDR3 sequence: CSGGGWNSYNEQFF. The CDR3 nucleotides are TGCAGCGGAGGGGGCTGGAACTCCTACAATGAGCAGTTCTTC.

The chain joins TRBV20-1 to TRBJ1-5; possibly TRBD1 for D (5 bases). The germline CDR1 and CDR2 sequences are DFQATT and SNEGSKA (reference sequence). The ends were cut back, 3 bases at V and 6 bases at J, with 15 bases in the middle. This CDR3 region has 14 residues. The CDR3 sequence is CSASPSRGGQPQHF. In DNA, the CDR3 is TGCAGTGCTAGCCCTTCGAGGGGCGGTCAGCCCCAGCATTTT.

This sequence joins TRBV28 and TRBJ2-1, with 14 bases that match TRBD2. The CDR3 sequence is 16 residues long. In germline, CDR1 is MDHEN, CDR2 SYDVKM. V trimming: 5 bases; J trimming: 8 bases; junction bases outside the gene matches: 8. CDR3 sequence reads: CASSPGLAGGWDEQFF. The CDR3 DNA sequence: TGTGCCAGCAGTCCCGGACTAGCGGGAGGCTGGGATGAGCAGTTCTTC. The full variable domain, in which reference TRBV28 and TRBJ2-1 provide the parts outside the CDR3, is DVKVTQSSRYLVKRTGEKVFLECVQDMDHENMFWYRQDPGLGLRLIYFSYDVKMKEKGDIPEGYSVSREKKERFSLILESASTNQTSMYLCASSPGLAGGWDEQFFGPGTRLTVL.

This clonotype occurred a few times. The rearrangement uses TRBV5-6 and TRBJ2-1; D gene uncertain. V dropped 1 base and J dropped 8 bases, with 19 bases sitting between them. This CDR3 region has 16 residues. Germline loops: CDR1 SGHDT, CDR2 YYEEEE. The CDR3 sequence is CASSLFRTQIFDEQFF. The CDR3 bases are TGTGCCAGCAGCTTGTTTCGGACGCAAATTTTCGATGAGCAGTTCTTC. Filled out from reference TRBV5-6 and TRBJ2-1, the complete variable domain reads DAGVTQSPTHLIKTRGQQVTLRCSPKSGHDTVSWYQQALGQGPQFIFQYYEEEERQRGNFPDRFSGHQFPNYSSELNVNALLLGDSALYLCASSLFRTQIFDEQFFGPGTRLTVL.